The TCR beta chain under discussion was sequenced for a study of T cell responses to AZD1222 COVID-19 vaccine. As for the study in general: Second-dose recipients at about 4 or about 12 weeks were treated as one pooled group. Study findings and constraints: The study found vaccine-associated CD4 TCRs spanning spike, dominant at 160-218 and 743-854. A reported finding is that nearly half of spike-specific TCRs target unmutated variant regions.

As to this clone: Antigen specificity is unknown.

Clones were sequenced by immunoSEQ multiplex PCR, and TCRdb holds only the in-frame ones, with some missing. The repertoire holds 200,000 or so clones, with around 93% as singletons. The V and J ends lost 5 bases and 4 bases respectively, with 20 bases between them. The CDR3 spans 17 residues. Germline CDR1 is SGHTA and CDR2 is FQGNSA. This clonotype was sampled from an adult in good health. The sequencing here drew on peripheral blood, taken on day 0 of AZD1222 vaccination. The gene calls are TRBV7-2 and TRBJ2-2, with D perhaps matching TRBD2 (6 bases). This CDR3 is CASSLGRGPAGTGELFF. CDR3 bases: TGTGCCAGCAGCCTCGGGCGCGGGCCAGCGGGCACCGGGGAGCTGTTTTTT.